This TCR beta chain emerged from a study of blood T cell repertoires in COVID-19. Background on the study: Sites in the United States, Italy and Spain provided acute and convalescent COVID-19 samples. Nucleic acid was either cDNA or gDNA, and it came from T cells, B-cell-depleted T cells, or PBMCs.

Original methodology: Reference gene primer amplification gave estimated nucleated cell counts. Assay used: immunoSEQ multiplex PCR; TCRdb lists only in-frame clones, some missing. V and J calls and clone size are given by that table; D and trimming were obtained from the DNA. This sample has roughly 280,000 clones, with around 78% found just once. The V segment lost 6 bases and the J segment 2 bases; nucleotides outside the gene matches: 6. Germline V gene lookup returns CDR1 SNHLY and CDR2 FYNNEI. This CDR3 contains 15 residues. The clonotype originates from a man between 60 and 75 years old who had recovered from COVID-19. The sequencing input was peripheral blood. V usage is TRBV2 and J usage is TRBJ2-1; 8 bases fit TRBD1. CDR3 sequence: CASRLGQGPYNEQFF. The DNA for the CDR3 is TGTGCCAGCAGGCTTGGACAGGGACCCTACAATGAGCAGTTCTTC.